The 11 T cell receptor beta chains below come from one sample, sequenced in a study of blood T cell repertoires in COVID-19. Method: immunoSEQ multiplex PCR; TCRdb's copy keeps in-frame clones and lacks some. The sample lists about 270,000 clones, over 75% seen once, with roughly 2.3% in the top ten. Sequencing used PBMCs or T cells enriched from blood (not recorded which). Receptors originate from a woman aged 18-29 years who had recovered from COVID-19.

This clone was observed a handful of times. The chain joins TRBV2 to TRBJ1-3; 7 nucleotides line up with TRBD1. Germline assignment: CDR1 SNHLY and CDR2 FYNNEI. There are 13 residues in the CDR3. Trimming cost V 6 bases and J 4 bases; bases outside gene matches: 3. CDR3: CASSRGEGNTIYF. The CDR3 DNA sequence: TGTGCCAGCAGCAGGGGGGAAGGAAACACCATATATTTT.

V usage is TRBV6-5 and J usage is TRBJ2-3, with TRBD2 matching 8 bases. This CDR3 comprises 16 residues. The J segment lost 3 bases and the V segment lost 2 bases, leaving 7 bases of the junction unmatched. Germline CDR1 is MNHEY and CDR2 is SVGAGI. The CDR3 sequence: CASSYDGRGGTDTQYF. For the CDR3, the DNA is TGTGCCAGCAGTTACGATGGCCGGGGGGGGACAGATACGCAGTATTTT.

V gene TRBV7-9 combines with J gene TRBJ2-7; a possible D gene is TRBD2 (5 bases). Germline V gene lookup returns CDR1 SEHNR and CDR2 FQNEAQ (reference sequence). The V and J ends lost 7 bases and 7 bases respectively, with 20 bases between them. This CDR3 has 14 amino acids. The CDR3 sequence: CASTLSDTPGEQYF. In nucleotides, the CDR3 is TGTGCCAGCACCCTTTCTGACACGCCGGGGGAGCAGTACTTC.

V usage is TRBV19 and J usage is TRBJ1-2, with TRBD1 matching 10 bases. The CDR3 runs to 14 residues. Unmatched junction bases numbered 9, after V lost 10 bases and J lost 4 bases. Germline loops: CDR1 LNHDA, CDR2 SQIVND (reference sequence). CDR3 DNA: TGTGCCACCCGACAGGGGGCGGATTTCTATGGCTACACCTTC. It translates to CATRQGADFYGYTF.

The gene calls are TRBV18 and TRBJ2-7; a weak D match, TRBD1 (6 bases). The V and J ends lost 0 bases and 1 base respectively, with 10 bases between them. The CDR3 sequence is 15 residues long. Germline V lookup: CDR1 KGHSH, CDR2 LQKENI. The CDR3 loop reads CASSPPRTESYEQYF. The CDR3 region has the DNA TGTGCCAGCTCACCACCTCGGACAGAATCCTACGAGCAGTACTTC. Supplemented by reference TRBV18 and TRBJ2-7, the full variable domain reads NAGVMQNPRHLVRRRGQEARLRCSPMKGHSHVYWYRQLPEEGLKFMVYLQKENIIDESGMPKERFSAEFPKEGPSILRIQQVVRGDSAAYFCASSPPRTESYEQYFGPGTRLTVT.

The chain combines TRBV12-3 or TRBV12-4 with TRBJ2-1; D is possibly TRBD1 (5 bases). The length of the CDR3 is 12 residues. V lost 2 bases and J lost 7, with 6 bases in between. The CDR3 reads CASSLRGNEQFF. Here the CDR3 DNA reads TGTGCCAGCAGTTTAAGGGGAAATGAGCAGTTCTTC.

CDR3 DNA sequence: TGTGCCAGCAGGCGAACTAATGAAAAACTGTTTTTT. This gives the protein CASRRTNEKLFF. V gene TRBV11-2 combines with J gene TRBJ1-4; no clear D gene. Between the trimmed V and J ends, which lost 6 bases and 1 base, there was a span of 3 bases. Germline loops: CDR1 SGHAT, CDR2 FQNNGV. The CDR3 has 12 residues.

The J gene is TRBJ2-1, the V gene TRBV7-2, with D tentatively TRBD2 (5 bases). The CDR3 totals 15 residues. The V end was cut by 2 bases, the J end by 0 bases, with 8 bases between. Per germline, CDR1 SGHTA and CDR2 FQGNSA. CDR3 region: CASSLISGSYNEQFF. DNA of the CDR3: TGTGCCAGCAGCTTAATCAGCGGCTCCTACAATGAGCAGTTCTTC.

The rearrangement links TRBV15 to TRBJ2-3, with TRBD2 identical over 10 bases. The germline gives CDR1 LNHNV, CDR2 YYDKDF (reference sequence). There are 17 residues in the CDR3. The V segment lost 0 bases and the J segment 2 bases; nucleotides outside the gene matches: 5. This CDR3 is CATSRDQRGGLTDTQYF. The CDR3 DNA reads TGTGCCACCAGCAGAGATCAGCGGGGGGGCCTCACAGATACGCAGTATTTT.

The chain employs TRBV7-9 and TRBJ2-3; a possible D gene is TRBD2 (5 bases). The germline V gene has CDR1 SEHNR and CDR2 FQNEAQ (reference sequence). This CDR3 comprises 14 residues. V was pared by 3 bases and J by 2 bases, with 9 bases between. CDR3 residues: CASSFGGFTDTQYF. DNA of the CDR3: TGTGCCAGCAGCTTTGGCGGGTTCACAGATACGCAGTATTTT.

The rearrangement links TRBV7-8 to TRBJ1-5; D gene uncertain. V gave up 1 base and J gave up 3 bases, with 7 bases separating them. The CDR3 covers 14 residues. The germline CDR1 and CDR2 sequences are SGHVS and FQNEAQ. CDR3 DNA sequence: TGTGCCAGCAGCTTAGGAACTTCCAATCAGCCCCAGCATTTT. This sequence encodes CASSLGTSNQPQHF.